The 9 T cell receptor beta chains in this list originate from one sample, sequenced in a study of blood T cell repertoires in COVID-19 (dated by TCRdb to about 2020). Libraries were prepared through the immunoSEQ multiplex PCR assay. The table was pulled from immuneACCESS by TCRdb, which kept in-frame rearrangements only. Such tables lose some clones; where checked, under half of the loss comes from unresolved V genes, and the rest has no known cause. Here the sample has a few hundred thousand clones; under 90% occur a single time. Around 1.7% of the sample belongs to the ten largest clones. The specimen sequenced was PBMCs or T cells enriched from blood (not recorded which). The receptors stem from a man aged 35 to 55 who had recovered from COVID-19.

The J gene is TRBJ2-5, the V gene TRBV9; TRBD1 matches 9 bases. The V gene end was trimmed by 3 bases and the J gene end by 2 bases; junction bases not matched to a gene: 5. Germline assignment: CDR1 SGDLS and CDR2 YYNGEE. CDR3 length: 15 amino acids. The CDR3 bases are TGTGCCAGCAGCGGGGACAGGGCACGACAAGAGACCCAGTACTTC. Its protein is CASSGDRARQETQYF.

The DNA of the CDR3 is TGTGCCTGGACTGGAGTTCGGGAGGGCGGCTACACCTTC. Translation: CAWTGVREGGYTF. The rearrangement uses TRBV30 and TRBJ1-2; D gene unclear. The CDR3 covers 13 residues. V was cut by 4 bases and J by 8 bases, with 17 bases left in between. In germline, CDR1 is GTSNPN, CDR2 SVGIG (reference sequence).

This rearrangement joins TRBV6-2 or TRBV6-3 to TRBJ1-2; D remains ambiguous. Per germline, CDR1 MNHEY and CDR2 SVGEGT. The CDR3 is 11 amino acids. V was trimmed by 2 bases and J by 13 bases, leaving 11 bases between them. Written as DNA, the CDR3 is TGTGCCAGCAGTTACGAGGCGGCTTGCACCTTC. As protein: CASSYEAACTF.

CDR3: CARSAGPYNEQFF. The DNA of the CDR3 is TGTGCCAGGTCTGCGGGCCCGTACAATGAGCAGTTCTTC. The chain has TRBV6-5 and TRBJ2-1; D perhaps matches TRBD2 (5 bases). Germline values: CDR1 MNHEY, CDR2 SVGAGI. Between the trimmed V and J ends, which lost 9 bases and 4 bases, there was a span of 13 bases. The CDR3 runs 13 residues.

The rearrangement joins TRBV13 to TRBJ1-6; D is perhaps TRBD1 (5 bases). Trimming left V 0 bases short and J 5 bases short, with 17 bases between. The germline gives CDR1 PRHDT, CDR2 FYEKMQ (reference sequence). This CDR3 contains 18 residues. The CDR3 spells CASSLGLPSGAHNSPLHF. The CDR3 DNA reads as TGTGCCAGCAGCTTAGGCCTCCCCAGTGGGGCTCATAATTCACCCCTCCACTTT.

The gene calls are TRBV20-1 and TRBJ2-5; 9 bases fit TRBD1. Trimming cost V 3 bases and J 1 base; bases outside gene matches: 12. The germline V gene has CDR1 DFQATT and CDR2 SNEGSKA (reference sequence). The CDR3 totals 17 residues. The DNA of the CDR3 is TGCAGTGCTAGTACGGGACAGGGATTTTGGGCCCAAGAGACCCAGTACTTC. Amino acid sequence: CSASTGQGFWAQETQYF.

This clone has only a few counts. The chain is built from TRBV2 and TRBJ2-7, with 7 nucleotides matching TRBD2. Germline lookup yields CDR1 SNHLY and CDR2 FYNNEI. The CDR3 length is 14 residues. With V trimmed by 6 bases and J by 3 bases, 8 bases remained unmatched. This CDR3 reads CASSGTGGSYEQYF. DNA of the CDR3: TGTGCCAGCAGCGGGACGGGAGGCAGCTACGAGCAGTACTTC.

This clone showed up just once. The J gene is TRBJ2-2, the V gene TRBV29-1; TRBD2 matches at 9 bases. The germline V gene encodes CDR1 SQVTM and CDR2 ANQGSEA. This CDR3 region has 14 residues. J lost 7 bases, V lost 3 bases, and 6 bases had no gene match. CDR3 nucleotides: TGCAGCGTTGAGGTGGGACTAGCAGGCGGGGAGCTGTTTTTT. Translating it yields CSVEVGLAGGELFF.

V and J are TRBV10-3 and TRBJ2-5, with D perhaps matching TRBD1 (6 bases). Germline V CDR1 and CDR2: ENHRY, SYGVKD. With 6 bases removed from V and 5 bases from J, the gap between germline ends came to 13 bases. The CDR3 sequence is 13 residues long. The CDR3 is CAIRIGQGETQYF. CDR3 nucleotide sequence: TGTGCCATCAGAATAGGGCAGGGGGAGACCCAGTACTTC.